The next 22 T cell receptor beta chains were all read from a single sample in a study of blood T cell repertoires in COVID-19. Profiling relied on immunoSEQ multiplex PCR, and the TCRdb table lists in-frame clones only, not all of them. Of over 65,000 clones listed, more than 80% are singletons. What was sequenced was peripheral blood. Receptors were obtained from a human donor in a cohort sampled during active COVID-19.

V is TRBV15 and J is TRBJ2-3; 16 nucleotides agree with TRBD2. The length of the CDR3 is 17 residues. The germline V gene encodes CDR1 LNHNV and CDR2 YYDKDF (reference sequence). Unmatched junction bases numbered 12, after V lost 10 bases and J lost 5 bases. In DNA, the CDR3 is TGTGCCAGTTCACCGGGACTAGCGGGGGGGCGGGGAGATACGCAGTATTTT. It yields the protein CASSPGLAGGRGDTQYF.

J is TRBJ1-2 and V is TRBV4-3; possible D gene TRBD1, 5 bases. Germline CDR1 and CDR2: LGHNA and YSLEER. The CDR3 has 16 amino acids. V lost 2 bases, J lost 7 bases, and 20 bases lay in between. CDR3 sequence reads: CASSQTLREGKRGYTF. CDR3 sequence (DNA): TGCGCCAGCAGCCAAACCCTCCGGGAGGGGAAGCGTGGCTACACCTTC.

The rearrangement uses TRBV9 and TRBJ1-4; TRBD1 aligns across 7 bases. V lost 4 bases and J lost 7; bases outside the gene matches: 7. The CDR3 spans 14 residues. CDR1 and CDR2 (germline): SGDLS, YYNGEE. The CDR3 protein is CASSSDREFEKLFF. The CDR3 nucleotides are TGTGCCAGCAGCTCCGACAGGGAATTTGAAAAACTGTTTTTT.

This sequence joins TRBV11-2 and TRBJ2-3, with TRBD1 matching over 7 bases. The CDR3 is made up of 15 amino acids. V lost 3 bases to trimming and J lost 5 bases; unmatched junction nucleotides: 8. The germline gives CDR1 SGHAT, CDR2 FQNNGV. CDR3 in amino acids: CASSLDRSGIDTQYF. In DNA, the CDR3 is TGTGCCAGCAGCTTGGACAGGAGCGGTATAGATACGCAGTATTTT.

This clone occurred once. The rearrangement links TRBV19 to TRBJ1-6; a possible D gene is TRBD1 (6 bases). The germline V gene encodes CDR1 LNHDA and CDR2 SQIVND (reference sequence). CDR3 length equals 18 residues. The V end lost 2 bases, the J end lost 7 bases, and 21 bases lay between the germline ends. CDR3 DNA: TGTGCCAGTAGTATACTCCTCCCCAGGCAGGGGAGCAATTCACCCCTCCACTTT. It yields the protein CASSILLPRQGSNSPLHF.

This CDR3 is CASSQVDGGGVRTDTQYF. In DNA form, the CDR3 reads TGCGCCAGCAGCCAAGTTGACGGCGGGGGGGTAAGGACAGATACGCAGTATTTT. The rearrangement joins TRBV4-1 to TRBJ2-3; the match to TRBD2 covers 9 bases. After removal of 1 base from V and 3 bases from J, the junction contained 11 bases not matched to a gene. CDR3 length: 18 residues. The V gene's germline CDR1 is MGHRA and CDR2 YSYEKL.

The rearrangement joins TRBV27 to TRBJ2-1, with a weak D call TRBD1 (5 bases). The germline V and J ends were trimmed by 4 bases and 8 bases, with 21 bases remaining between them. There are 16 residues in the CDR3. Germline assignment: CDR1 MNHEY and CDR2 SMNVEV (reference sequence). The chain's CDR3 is CASSSRQPGIGYEQFF. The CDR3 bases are TGTGCCAGCAGTTCTCGACAGCCTGGGATCGGATATGAGCAGTTCTTC.

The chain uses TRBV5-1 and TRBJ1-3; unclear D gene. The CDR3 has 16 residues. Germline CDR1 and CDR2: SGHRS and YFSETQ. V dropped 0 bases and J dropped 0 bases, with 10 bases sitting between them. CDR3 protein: CASSLAPGNSGNTIYF. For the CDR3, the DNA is TGCGCCAGCAGCTTGGCCCCAGGTAACTCTGGAAACACCATATATTTT.

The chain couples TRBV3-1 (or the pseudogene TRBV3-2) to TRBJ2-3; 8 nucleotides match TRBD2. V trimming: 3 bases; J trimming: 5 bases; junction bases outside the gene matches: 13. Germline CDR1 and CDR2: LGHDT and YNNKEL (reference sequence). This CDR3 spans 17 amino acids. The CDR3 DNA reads TGTGCCAGCAGCCAGAGGGAACCCCGGGGGGGGAAAGATACGCAGTATTTT. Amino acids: CASSQREPRGGKDTQYF.

CDR3 nucleotides: TGTGCCAGCAGTTTTCTTGAGAGGGAAGCTTTCTTT. Amino acids: CASSFLEREAFF. This chain uses TRBV12-3 or TRBV12-4 with TRBJ1-1; D call uncertain. The CDR3 has 12 amino acids. With 3 bases removed from V and 8 bases from J, the gap between germline ends came to 10 bases.

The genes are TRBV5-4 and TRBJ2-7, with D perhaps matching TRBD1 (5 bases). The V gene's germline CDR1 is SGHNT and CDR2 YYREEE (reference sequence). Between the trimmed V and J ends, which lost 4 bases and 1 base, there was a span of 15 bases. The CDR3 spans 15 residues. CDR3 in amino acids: CASSPDSFLSYEQYF. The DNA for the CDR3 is TGTGCCAGCAGCCCAGACAGTTTTCTTTCCTACGAGCAGTACTTC.

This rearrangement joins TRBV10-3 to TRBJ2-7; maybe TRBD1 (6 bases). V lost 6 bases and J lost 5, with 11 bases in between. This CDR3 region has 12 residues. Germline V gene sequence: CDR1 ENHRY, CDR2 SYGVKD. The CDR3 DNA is TGTGCCATCAGCCAACAGGGTGACGAGCAGTACTTC. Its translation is CAISQQGDEQYF.

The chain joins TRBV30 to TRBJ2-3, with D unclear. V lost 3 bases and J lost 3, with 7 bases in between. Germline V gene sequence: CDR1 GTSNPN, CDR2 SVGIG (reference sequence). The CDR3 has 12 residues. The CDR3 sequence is CAWRISTDTQYF. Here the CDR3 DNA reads TGTGCCTGGAGAATCAGTACAGATACGCAGTATTTT.

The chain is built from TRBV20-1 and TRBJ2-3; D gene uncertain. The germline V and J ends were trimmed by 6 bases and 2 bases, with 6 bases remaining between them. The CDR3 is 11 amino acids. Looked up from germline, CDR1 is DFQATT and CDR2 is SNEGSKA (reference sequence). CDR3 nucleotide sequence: TGCAGTGCCGCAGACACAGATACGCAGTATTTT. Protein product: CSAADTDTQYF.

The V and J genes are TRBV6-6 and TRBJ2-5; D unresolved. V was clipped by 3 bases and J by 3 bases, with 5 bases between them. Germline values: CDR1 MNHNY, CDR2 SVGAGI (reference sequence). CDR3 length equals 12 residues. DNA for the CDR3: TGTGCCAGCAGTTATCCCAAAGAGACCCAGTACTTC. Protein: CASSYPKETQYF.

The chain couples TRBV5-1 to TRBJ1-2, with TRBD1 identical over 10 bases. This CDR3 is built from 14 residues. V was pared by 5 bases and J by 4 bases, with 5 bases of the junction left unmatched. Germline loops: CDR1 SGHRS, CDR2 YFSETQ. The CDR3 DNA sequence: TGCGCCAGCAGAGAGGACAGGGGGTCCTATGGCTACACCTTC. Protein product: CASREDRGSYGYTF.

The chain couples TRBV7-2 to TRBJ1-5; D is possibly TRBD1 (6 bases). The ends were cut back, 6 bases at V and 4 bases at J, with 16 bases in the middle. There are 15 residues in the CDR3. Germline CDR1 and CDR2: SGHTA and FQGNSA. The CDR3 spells CASRYRGGKNQPQHF. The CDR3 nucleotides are TGTGCCAGCAGATATAGGGGGGGAAAAAATCAGCCCCAGCATTTT. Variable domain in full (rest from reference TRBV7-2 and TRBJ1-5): GAGVSQSPSNKVTEKGKDVELRCDPISGHTALYWYRQSLGQGLEFLIYFQGNSAPDKSGLPSDRFSAERTGGSVSTLTIQRTQQEDSAVYLCASRYRGGKNQPQHFGDGTRLSIL.

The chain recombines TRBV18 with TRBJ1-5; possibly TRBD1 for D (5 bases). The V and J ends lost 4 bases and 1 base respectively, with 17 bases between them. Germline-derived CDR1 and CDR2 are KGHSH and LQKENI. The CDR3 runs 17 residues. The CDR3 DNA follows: TGTGCCAGCTCACTGGCCGGGGGGTTGAGGAGCAATCAGCCCCAGCATTTT. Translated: CASSLAGGLRSNQPQHF.

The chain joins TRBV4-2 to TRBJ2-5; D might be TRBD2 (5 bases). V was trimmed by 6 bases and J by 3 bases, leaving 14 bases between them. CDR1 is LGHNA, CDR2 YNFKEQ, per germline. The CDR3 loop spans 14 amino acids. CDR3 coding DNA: TGTGCCAGCAGTACTCGGGGTAAGGAAGAGACCCAGTACTTC. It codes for CASSTRGKEETQYF.

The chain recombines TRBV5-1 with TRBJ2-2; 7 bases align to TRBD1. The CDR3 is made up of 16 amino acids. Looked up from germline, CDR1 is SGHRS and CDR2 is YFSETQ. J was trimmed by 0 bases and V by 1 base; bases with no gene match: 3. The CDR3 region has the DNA TGCGCCAGCAGCTTGACAGGGGCCCCGAACACCGGGGAGCTGTTTTTT. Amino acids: CASSLTGAPNTGELFF. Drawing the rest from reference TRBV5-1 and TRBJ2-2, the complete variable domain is KAGVTQTPRYLIKTRGQQVTLSCSPISGHRSVSWYQQTPGQGLQFLFEYFSETQRNKGNFPGRFSGRQFSNSRSEMNVSTLELGDSALYLCASSLTGAPNTGELFFGEGSRLTVL.

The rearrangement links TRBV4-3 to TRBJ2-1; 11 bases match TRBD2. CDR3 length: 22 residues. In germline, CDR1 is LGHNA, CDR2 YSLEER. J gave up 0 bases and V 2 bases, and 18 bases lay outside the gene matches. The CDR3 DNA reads TGCGCCAGCAGCCAATCATATGTGGCTGGGACTAGCGGAAAATACTCCTACAATGAGCAGTTCTTC. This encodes CASSQSYVAGTSGKYSYNEQFF.

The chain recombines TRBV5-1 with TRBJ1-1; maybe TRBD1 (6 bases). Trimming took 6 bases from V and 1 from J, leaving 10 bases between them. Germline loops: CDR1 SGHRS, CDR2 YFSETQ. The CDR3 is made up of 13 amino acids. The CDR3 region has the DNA TGCGCCAGCACAGGACAGCAGAACACTGAAGCTTTCTTT. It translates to CASTGQQNTEAFF.